This TCR beta chain was observed in a study of control samples from healthy donors and cancer patients. About this clone itself: The conserved phenylalanine or tryptophan is not found at the CDR3 terminus, so this likely reflects a read error. The DNA is left out, because the CDR3 cannot be placed on it with certainty; the CDR3 is given as TCRdb lists it.

The assay was immunoSEQ multiplex PCR, and TCRdb's table has in-frame clones only and misses some. The sample has about 110,000 clones, approximately 90% seen once. A total of 9 residues make up the CDR3, ends included. Germline V CDR1 and CDR2: SQVTM, ANQGSEA. The sequenced sample consisted of blood. The chain links TRBV29-1 to TRBJ2-7; the table names TRBD1, a call not compared with the DNA. The sequence was obtained from a woman in her 50s in good health. The CDR3 protein is CSPGGQTLT.